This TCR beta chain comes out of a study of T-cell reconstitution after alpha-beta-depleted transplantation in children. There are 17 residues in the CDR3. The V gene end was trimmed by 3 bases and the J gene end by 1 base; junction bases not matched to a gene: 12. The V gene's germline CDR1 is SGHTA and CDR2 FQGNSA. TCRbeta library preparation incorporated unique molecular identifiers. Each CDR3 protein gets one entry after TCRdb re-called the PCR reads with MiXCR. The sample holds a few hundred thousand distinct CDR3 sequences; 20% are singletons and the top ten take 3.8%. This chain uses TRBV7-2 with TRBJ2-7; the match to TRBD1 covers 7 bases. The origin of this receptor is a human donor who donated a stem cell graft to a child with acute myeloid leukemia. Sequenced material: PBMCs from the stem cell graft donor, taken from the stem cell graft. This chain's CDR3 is CASSFPPGQRKSYEQYF. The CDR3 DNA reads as TGTGCCAGCAGCTTTCCCCCGGGACAGCGAAAATCCTACGAGCAGTACTTC.